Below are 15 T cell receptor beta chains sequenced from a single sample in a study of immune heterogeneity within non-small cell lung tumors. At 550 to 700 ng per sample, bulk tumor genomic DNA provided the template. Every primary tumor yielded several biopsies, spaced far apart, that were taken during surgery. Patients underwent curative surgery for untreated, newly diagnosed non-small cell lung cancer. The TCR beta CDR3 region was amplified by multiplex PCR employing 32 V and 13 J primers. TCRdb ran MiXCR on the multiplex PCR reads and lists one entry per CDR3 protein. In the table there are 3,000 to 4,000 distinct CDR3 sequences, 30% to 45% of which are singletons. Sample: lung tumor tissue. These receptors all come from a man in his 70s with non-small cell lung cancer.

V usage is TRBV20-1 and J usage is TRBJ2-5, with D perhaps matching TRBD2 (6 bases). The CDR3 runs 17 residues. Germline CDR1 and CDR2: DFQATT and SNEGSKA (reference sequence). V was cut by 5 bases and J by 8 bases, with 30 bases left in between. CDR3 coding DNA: TGCAGTGCTCAGCCTCGAGGTATACTAGCACCGTCAGGAACCCAGTACTTC. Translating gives CSAQPRGILAPSGTQYF.

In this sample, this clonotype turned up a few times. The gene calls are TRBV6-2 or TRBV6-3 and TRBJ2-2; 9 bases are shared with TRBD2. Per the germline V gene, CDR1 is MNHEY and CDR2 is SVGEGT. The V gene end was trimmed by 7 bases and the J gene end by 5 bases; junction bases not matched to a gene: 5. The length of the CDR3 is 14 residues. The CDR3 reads CASTRTSETGELFF. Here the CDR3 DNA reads TGTGCCAGCACACGGACTAGCGAGACCGGGGAGCTGTTTTTT.

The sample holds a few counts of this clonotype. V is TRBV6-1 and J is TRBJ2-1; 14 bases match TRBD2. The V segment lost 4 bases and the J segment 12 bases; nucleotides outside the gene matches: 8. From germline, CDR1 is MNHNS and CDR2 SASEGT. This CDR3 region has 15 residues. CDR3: CASSGPGLAGVRQFF. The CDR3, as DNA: TGTGCCAGCAGTGGCCCGGGACTAGCGGGAGTACGGCAGTTCTTC.

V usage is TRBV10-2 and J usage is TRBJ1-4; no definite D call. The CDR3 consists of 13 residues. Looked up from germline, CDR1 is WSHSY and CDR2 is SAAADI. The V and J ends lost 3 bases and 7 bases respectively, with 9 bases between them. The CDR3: CASSEQTGEKLFF. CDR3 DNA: TGCGCCAGCAGTGAACAGACGGGTGAAAAACTGTTTTTT.

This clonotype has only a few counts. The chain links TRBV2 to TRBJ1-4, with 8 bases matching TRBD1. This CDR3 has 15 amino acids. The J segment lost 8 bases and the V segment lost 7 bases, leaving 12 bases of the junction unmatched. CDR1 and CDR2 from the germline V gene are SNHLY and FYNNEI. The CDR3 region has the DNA TGTGCCAGCAAATCAATTCGACAGGGGCTGGAAAAACTGTTTTTT. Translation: CASKSIRQGLEKLFF.

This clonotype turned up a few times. CDR3 sequence (DNA): TGTGCCACTAAGAACCTAGGAGGGGGCGAGGGGAACTATGGCTACACCTTC. It yields the protein CATKNLGGGEGNYGYTF. The chain couples TRBV12-3 or TRBV12-4 to TRBJ1-2; 7 bases are a match to TRBD1. The CDR3 loop spans 17 amino acids. V lost 10 bases and J lost 2; bases outside the gene matches: 19.

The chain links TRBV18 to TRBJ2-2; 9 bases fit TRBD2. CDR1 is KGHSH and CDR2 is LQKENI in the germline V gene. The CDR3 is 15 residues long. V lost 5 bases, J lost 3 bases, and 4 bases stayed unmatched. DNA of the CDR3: TGTGCCAGCTCAGGTAGCGGGAGTGACACCGGGGAGCTGTTTTTT. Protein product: CASSGSGSDTGELFF.

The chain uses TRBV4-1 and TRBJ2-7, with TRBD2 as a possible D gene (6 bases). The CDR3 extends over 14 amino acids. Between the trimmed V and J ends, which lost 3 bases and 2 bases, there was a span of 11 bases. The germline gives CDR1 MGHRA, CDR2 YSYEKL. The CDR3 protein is CASSQRDSAYEQYF. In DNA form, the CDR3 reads TGCGCCAGCAGCCAGCGGGACTCAGCCTACGAGCAGTACTTC.

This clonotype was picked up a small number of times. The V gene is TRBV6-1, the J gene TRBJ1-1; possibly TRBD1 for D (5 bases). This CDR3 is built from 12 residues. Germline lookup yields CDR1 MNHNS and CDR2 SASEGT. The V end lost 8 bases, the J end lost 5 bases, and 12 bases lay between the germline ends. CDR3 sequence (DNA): TGTGCCAGCTCGTCAGGGATTACTGAAGCTTTCTTT. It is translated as CASSSGITEAFF.

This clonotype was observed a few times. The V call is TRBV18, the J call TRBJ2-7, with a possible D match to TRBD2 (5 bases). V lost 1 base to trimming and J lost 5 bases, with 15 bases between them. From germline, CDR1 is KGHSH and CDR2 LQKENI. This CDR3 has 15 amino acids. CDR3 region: CASSPLASSAHEQYF. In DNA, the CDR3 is TGTGCCAGCTCACCACTAGCGAGTAGTGCCCACGAGCAGTACTTC. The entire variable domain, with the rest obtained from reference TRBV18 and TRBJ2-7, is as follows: NAGVMQNPRHLVRRRGQEARLRCSPMKGHSHVYWYRQLPEEGLKFMVYLQKENIIDESGMPKERFSAEFPKEGPSILRIQQVVRGDSAAYFCASSPLASSAHEQYFGPGTRLTVT.

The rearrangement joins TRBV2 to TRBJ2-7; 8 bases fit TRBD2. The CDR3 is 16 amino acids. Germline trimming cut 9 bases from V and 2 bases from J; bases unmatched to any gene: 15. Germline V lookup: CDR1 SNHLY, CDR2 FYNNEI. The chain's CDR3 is CASEAGAIPMAYEQYF. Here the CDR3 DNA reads TGTGCCAGTGAAGCGGGAGCCATTCCTATGGCCTACGAGCAGTACTTC.

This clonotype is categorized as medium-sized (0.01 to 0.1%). The CDR3, as DNA: TGCGCCAGCAGCCAAGGGCTAGCGGGAGGGATAAATGAGCAGTTCTTC. Its protein product is CASSQGLAGGINEQFF. The gene calls are TRBV4-1 and TRBJ2-1, with TRBD2 matching 12 bases. The V and J ends lost 1 base and 7 bases, in that order; junction bases with no gene match: 5. This CDR3 is built from 16 residues. The germline V gene encodes CDR1 MGHRA and CDR2 YSYEKL.

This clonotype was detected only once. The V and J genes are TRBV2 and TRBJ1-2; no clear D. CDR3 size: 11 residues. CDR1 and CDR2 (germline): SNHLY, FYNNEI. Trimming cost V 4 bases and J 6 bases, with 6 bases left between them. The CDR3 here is CASSGEDGYTF. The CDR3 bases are TGTGCCAGCAGTGGAGAGGATGGCTACACCTTC.

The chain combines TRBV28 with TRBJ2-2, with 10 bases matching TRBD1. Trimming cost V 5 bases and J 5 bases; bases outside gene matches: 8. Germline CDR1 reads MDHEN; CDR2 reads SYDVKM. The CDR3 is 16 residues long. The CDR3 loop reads CASSTRTGGVTGELFF. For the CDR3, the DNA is TGTGCCAGCAGTACCAGGACAGGGGGAGTAACCGGGGAGCTGTTTTTT.

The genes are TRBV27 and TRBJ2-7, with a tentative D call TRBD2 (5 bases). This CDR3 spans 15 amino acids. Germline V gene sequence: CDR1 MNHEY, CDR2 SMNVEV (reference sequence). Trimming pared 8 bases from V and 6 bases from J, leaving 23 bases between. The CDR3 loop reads CASQTLLGGASEQYF. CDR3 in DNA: TGTGCCAGCCAAACCTTACTAGGAGGAGCATCCGAGCAGTACTTC.